Below are 14 T cell receptor beta chains sequenced from a single sample in a study of T cells in Graves' hyperthyroidism and ophthalmopathy (dated by TCRdb to the late 2010s). Library generation was performed with multiplex PCR. Instrument used: Illumina HiSeq 2000. TCR beta CDR3 regions were amplified from RNA transcripts. For the first round of RT-PCR on the TCR CDR3, the HTBI primer set was used together with the Qiagen OneStep RT-PCR kit. Starting from the raw public reads, TCRdb applied fastp trimming at Q25, assembled clones with MiXCR and retained in-frame beta chains. Duplicate CDR3 protein sequences are folded into a single record with the most common DNA and genes. This sample has under 450,000 distinct CDR3 sequences in its table, and roughly 15% of those were observed once. The ten largest clones take up 34% of the sample. Sequencing was done on a sample of blood. The receptor set was obtained from a young woman with Graves' hyperthyroidism that later progressed to Graves' ophthalmopathy.

The chain joins TRBV11-2 to TRBJ2-7; D perhaps matches TRBD1 (6 bases). Germline lookup yields CDR1 SGHAT and CDR2 FQNNGV. The CDR3 is made up of 14 amino acids. V was pared by 4 bases and J by 6 bases, with 16 bases between. The CDR3 coding sequence is TGTGCCAGCAGCTCGTACAGGGAGAGAGGCGAGCAGTACTTC. It translates to CASSSYRERGEQYF.

The chain is built from TRBV30 and TRBJ2-7, with 12 bases identical to TRBD2. The trim removed 5 bases at V and 3 bases at J, leaving 14 bases unmatched. Germline loops: CDR1 GTSNPN, CDR2 SVGIG (reference sequence). The CDR3 totals 17 residues. CDR3: CAWARGLAGPDNYEQYF. CDR3 nucleotide sequence: TGTGCCTGGGCTCGCGGACTAGCGGGGCCGGATAACTACGAGCAGTACTTC.

This clonotype was detected a few times. J is TRBJ2-5 and V is TRBV6-4; possible D gene TRBD1, 5 bases. V lost 7 bases and J lost 1, with 10 bases in between. The CDR3 runs to 13 residues. The V gene's germline CDR1 is MRHNA and CDR2 SNTAGT. The CDR3 spells CASIVTAQETQYF. CDR3 coding DNA: TGTGCCAGCATCGTGACAGCCCAAGAGACCCAGTACTTC.

The chain couples TRBV15 to TRBJ2-4; a weak D match, TRBD1 (6 bases). CDR1 is LNHNV and CDR2 is YYDKDF in the germline V gene (reference sequence). Trimming removed 5 bases at V and 4 bases at J, with 15 bases between. CDR3 size: 15 residues. In DNA, the CDR3 is TGTGCCACCAGCGCCCGGACAGTTTCTAAAAACATTCAGTACTTC. Translated: CATSARTVSKNIQYF.

This clonotype has a count of ten or more. This chain uses TRBV27 with TRBJ2-2; 9 nucleotides line up with TRBD1. In germline, CDR1 is MNHEY, CDR2 SMNVEV (reference sequence). CDR3 length: 17 residues. Trimming cost V 6 bases and J 4 bases; bases outside gene matches: 12. The CDR3 region is CASSRTRWTGATGELFF. The CDR3 coding sequence is TGTGCCAGCAGCCGAACCAGATGGACAGGGGCCACCGGGGAGCTGTTTTTT.

This clonotype was counted at least ten times. The chain couples TRBV19 to TRBJ2-1; 10 bases map to TRBD1. Germline loops: CDR1 LNHDA, CDR2 SQIVND (reference sequence). Trimming took 3 bases from V and 4 from J; bases not matched to a gene: 3. The CDR3 sequence is 15 residues long. This CDR3 reads CASSITDRGYNEQFF. CDR3 DNA: TGTGCCAGTAGTATCACGGACAGGGGGTACAATGAGCAGTTCTTC.

The chain links TRBV6-1 to TRBJ1-5; possible D gene TRBD1, 6 bases. This CDR3 spans 15 amino acids. Per the germline V gene, CDR1 is MNHNS and CDR2 is SASEGT. The V and J ends lost 2 bases and 5 bases respectively, with 13 bases between them. CDR3 amino acids: CASSEFGAGDQPQHF. The CDR3 region has the DNA TGTGCCAGCAGTGAATTTGGTGCAGGGGATCAGCCCCAGCATTTT.

The CDR3, as DNA: TGTGCCAGCAGTTACCCACGGAGCGGGAGTGCAACCTACGAGCAGTACTTC. Protein: CASSYPRSGSATYEQYF. The rearrangement uses TRBV6-2 or TRBV6-3 and TRBJ2-7, with TRBD2 matching over 8 bases. V lost 2 bases and J lost 2; bases outside the gene matches: 11. Per germline, CDR1 MNHEY and CDR2 SVGEGT. The CDR3 loop spans 17 amino acids.

This clonotype came up a few times. J is TRBJ2-7 and V is TRBV25-1; 7 bases fit TRBD1. This CDR3 region has 15 residues. The V segment lost 8 bases and the J segment 1 base; nucleotides outside the gene matches: 11. CDR1 and CDR2 (germline): MGHDK, SYGVNS. The CDR3 region has the DNA TGTGCCAGCGCCCGAACAGGGGCTGGGTCCTACGAGCAGTACTTC. Protein product: CASARTGAGSYEQYF.

Comments on this clonotype: It may be a read error: a sequence one base away is much more abundant. This rearrangement joins TRBV20-1 to TRBJ2-5; D unclear. The CDR3 loop spans 13 amino acids. V dropped 3 bases and J dropped 5 bases, with 13 bases sitting between them. Germline assignment: CDR1 DFQATT and CDR2 SNEGSKA (reference sequence). The CDR3 coding sequence is TGCAGTGCTAGGCACGGTGTTAGGGAGACCCAGTACTTC. Translating it yields CSARHGVRETQYF.

A note on this clonotype: Possible read error: a much larger clone is one base away. J is TRBJ2-7 and V is TRBV5-1; D is unresolved. The assigned J gene may be wrong: the sequence end matches TRBJ2-1 better. The V gene's germline CDR1 is SGHRS and CDR2 YFSETQ. The CDR3 contains 14 residues. As DNA, the CDR3 is TGCGCCAGCAGCTCGACCTTAATAACCTACGAGCAGTTCTTC. This codes for CASSSTLITYEQFF.

The chain couples TRBV7-9 to TRBJ1-3; D ambiguous. This CDR3 is built from 13 residues. V was shortened by 1 base and J by 8 bases, with 9 bases between the two germline ends. CDR1 and CDR2 from the germline V gene are SEHNR and FQNEAQ (reference sequence). CDR3 nucleotide sequence: TGTGCCAGCAGCTTAGAGGAGAGGGACACCATATATTTT. It translates to CASSLEERDTIYF. Together with reference TRBV7-9 and TRBJ1-3, the CDR3 gives the full variable domain: DTGVSQNPRHKITKRGQNVTFRCDPISEHNRLYWYRQTLGQGPEFLTYFQNEAQLEKSRLLSDRFSAERPKGSFSTLEIQRTEQGDSAMYLCASSLEERDTIYFGEGSWLTVV.

In this sample, this clonotype turned up many times. The V call is TRBV30, the J call TRBJ2-3; the D is unclear. CDR1 GTSNPN and CDR2 SVGIG come from the germline V gene (reference sequence). The CDR3 is made up of 14 amino acids. V lost 0 bases, J lost 0 bases, and 7 bases lay in between. In DNA, the CDR3 is TGTGCCTGGAGTGTTTCTGTTAGCACAGATACGCAGTATTTT. As protein: CAWSVSVSTDTQYF.

This clonotype was observed at least ten times. The chain recombines TRBV12-3 or TRBV12-4 with TRBJ2-3; possibly TRBD1 for D (5 bases). The length of the CDR3 is 16 residues. V dropped 3 bases and J dropped 3 bases, with 16 bases sitting between them. The CDR3 reads CASSFGARLETDTQYF. The CDR3 DNA sequence: TGTGCCAGCAGTTTTGGGGCGCGTCTGGAGACAGATACGCAGTATTTT.